Listed below are T cell receptor beta chains from one sample, sequenced in a study of prognosis after radiotherapy for stage I lung cancer. TCRdb independently ran MiXCR on the multiplex PCR reads; one entry per CDR3 protein. This table holds about 28,000 distinct CDR3 sequences, 30% to 40% found once. The material sequenced was PBMCs, taken before or after stereotactic body radiation therapy (not recorded which). These receptors were obtained from a donor aged 50 or older with non-small cell lung cancer. Both conserved end residues are part of each CDR3. D genes are given only for firm matches. Some rows have no size entry. The others give once, few or many, or a class for an expanded clone.

clone_size: many; v_call: TRBV12-3/TRBV12-4; j_call: TRBJ2-2; d_call: NA; cdr3_nt: TGTGCCAGCAGTTTAGGGCAGGGTTGGGCCGGGGAGCTGTTTTTT; cdr3_aa: CASSLGQGWAGELFF
clone_size: many; v_call: TRBV27; j_call: TRBJ1-2; d_call: TRBD1; cdr3_nt: TGTGCCAGCAGTTTACGAGGACAGGGGCGGCCTAACTATGGCTACACCTTC; cdr3_aa: CASSLRGQGRPNYGYTF
clone_size: once; v_call: TRBV27; j_call: TRBJ2-7; d_call: NA; cdr3_nt: TGTGCCAGCAGTTTATCAGGGTGTCGCGCCGAGCAGTACTTC; cdr3_aa: CASSLSGCRAEQYF
clone_size: many; v_call: TRBV6-1; j_call: TRBJ1-5; d_call: NA; cdr3_nt: TGTGCCAGCAGGCCCGATCCGAGGGCCCAGCCCCAGCATTTT; cdr3_aa: CASRPDPRAQPQHF
clone_size: NA; v_call: TRBV6-2/TRBV6-3; j_call: TRBJ2-7; d_call: NA; cdr3_nt: TGTGCCAGCAGTGACGGACCGGGAATCTACGAGCAGTACTTC; cdr3_aa: CASSDGPGIYEQYF
clone_size: many; v_call: TRBV7-9; j_call: TRBJ1-1; d_call: NA; cdr3_nt: TGTGCCTCGGGTAGGAACACTGAAGCTTTCTTT; cdr3_aa: CASGRNTEAFF
clone_size: many; v_call: TRBV7-9; j_call: TRBJ2-2; d_call: TRBD1; cdr3_nt: TGTGCCAGCAGCGCCAGGGGGATCCCCGGGGAGCTGTTTTTT; cdr3_aa: CASSARGIPGELFF
clone_size: many; v_call: TRBV5-1; j_call: TRBJ2-7; d_call: NA; cdr3_nt: TGCGCCAGCAGCTTGGTGGGAGGGGGGGCCTACGAGCAGTACTTC; cdr3_aa: CASSLVGGGAYEQYF
clone_size: many; v_call: TRBV6-2/TRBV6-3; j_call: TRBJ2-1; d_call: TRBD2; cdr3_nt: TGTGCCAGCACCCCGACTAGCGGGAGGGTGGGTGAGCAGTTCTTC; cdr3_aa: CASTPTSGRVGEQFF
clone_size: many; v_call: TRBV9; j_call: TRBJ2-5; d_call: NA; cdr3_nt: TGTGCCAGCAGTGTCGGGCGCGGAAGTCAAGAGACCCAGTACTTC; cdr3_aa: CASSVGRGSQETQYF
clone_size: many; v_call: TRBV30; j_call: TRBJ2-5; d_call: TRBD2; cdr3_nt: TGTGCCTGGGCTTTCGGCGGGGGGGAAAGGGGGACCCAGTACTTC; cdr3_aa: CAWAFGGGERGTQYF
clone_size: many; v_call: TRBV28; j_call: TRBJ1-3; d_call: NA; cdr3_nt: TGTGCCAGCAGTTTATCTGCAGGCTCTGGAAACACCATATATTTT; cdr3_aa: CASSLSAGSGNTIYF
clone_size: medium-sized; v_call: TRBV11-2; j_call: TRBJ2-1; d_call: NA; cdr3_nt: TGTGCCAGCAGCTTTGGCATACTCGATAATGAGCAGTTCTTC; cdr3_aa: CASSFGILDNEQFF
clone_size: many; v_call: TRBV19; j_call: TRBJ2-2; d_call: TRBD1; cdr3_nt: TGTGCCAGTACCCCGGACAGGGGGCGCACCGGGGAGCTGTTTTTT; cdr3_aa: CASTPDRGRTGELFF
clone_size: many; v_call: TRBV5-6; j_call: TRBJ1-1; d_call: NA; cdr3_nt: TGTGCCAGCAGCACGGGACAAATTGAAGCTTTCTTT; cdr3_aa: CASSTGQIEAFF
clone_size: many; v_call: TRBV5-1; j_call: TRBJ1-2; d_call: TRBD1; cdr3_nt: TGCGCCAGCAGCTTGGACGGGACAGGGGGGTACGGCTACACCTTC; cdr3_aa: CASSLDGTGGYGYTF
clone_size: once; v_call: TRBV28; j_call: TRBJ2-7; d_call: NA; cdr3_nt: TGTGCCAGCAGCCCACCTCGGGGGTACAGATCCTACGAGCAGTCCTTC; cdr3_aa: CASSPPRGYRSYEQSF
clone_size: many; v_call: TRBV29-1; j_call: TRBJ1-5; d_call: TRBD1; cdr3_nt: TGCAGCGTTAGGGACAGGCCAAATCAGCCCCAGCATTTT; cdr3_aa: CSVRDRPNQPQHF
clone_size: many; v_call: TRBV29-1; j_call: TRBJ2-7; d_call: NA; cdr3_nt: TGCAGCGTTGGTGAGGGCTCGGGTTACGAGCAGTACTTC; cdr3_aa: CSVGEGSGYEQYF
clone_size: many; v_call: TRBV20-1; j_call: TRBJ2-2; d_call: TRBD2; cdr3_nt: TGCAGTGCGAGGACTAGCGGGGCGAACACCGGGGAGCTGTTTTTT; cdr3_aa: CSARTSGANTGELFF